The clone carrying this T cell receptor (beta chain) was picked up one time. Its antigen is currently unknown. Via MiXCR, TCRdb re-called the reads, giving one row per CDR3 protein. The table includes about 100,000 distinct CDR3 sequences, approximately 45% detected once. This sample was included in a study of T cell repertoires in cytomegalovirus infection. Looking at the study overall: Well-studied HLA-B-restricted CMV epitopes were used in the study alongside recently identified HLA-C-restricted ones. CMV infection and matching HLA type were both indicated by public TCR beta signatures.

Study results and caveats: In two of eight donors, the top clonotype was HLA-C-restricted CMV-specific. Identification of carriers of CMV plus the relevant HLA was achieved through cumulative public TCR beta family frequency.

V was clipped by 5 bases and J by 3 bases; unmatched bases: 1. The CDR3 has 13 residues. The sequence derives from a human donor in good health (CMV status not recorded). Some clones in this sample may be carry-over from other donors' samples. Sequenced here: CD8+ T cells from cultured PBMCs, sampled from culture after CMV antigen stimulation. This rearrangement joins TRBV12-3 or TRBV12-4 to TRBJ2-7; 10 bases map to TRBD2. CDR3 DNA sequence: TGTGCCAGCAGTGGACTAGCGGACTACGAGCAGTACTTC. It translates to CASSGLADYEQYF.